These 20 T cell receptor beta chains originate from one sample sequenced in a study of technical replicates of blood from a few donors. TCRdb's table, derived via immunoSEQ multiplex PCR, lists solely in-frame clones and lacks some. Altogether approximately 81,000 clones are present, 90% to 97% being singletons, with the ten largest covering roughly 0.4%. Input material: T cells isolated from PBMCs. The receptors come from a human donor in good health.

The V and J genes are TRBV15 and TRBJ2-7; D gene ambiguous. The germline CDR1 and CDR2 sequences are LNHNV and YYDKDF (reference sequence). Trimming shortened V by 4 bases and J by 0 bases, and 13 bases separated the two germline ends. This CDR3 has 15 residues. Here the CDR3 reads CATSTYYGSSYEQYF. CDR3 DNA: TGTGCCACCAGCACTTACTACGGTTCCTCCTACGAGCAGTACTTC.

The chain employs TRBV2 and TRBJ1-1; D remains unclear. Looked up from germline, CDR1 is SNHLY and CDR2 is FYNNEI. The CDR3 runs 13 residues. The V and J ends lost 1 base and 5 bases respectively, with 8 bases between them. CDR3 in amino acids: CASSEDVVTEAFF. The DNA of the CDR3 is TGTGCCAGCAGTGAAGACGTAGTTACTGAAGCTTTCTTT.

The chain links TRBV2 to TRBJ1-1; 7 nucleotides agree with TRBD1. Germline loops: CDR1 SNHLY, CDR2 FYNNEI. J gave up 1 base and V 5 bases, and 10 bases lay outside the gene matches. This CDR3 comprises 16 residues. DNA of the CDR3: TGTGCCAGCAGTTCGCACCGAAACAGGGGGAACACTGAAGCTTTCTTT. This gives the protein CASSSHRNRGNTEAFF.

This chain connects TRBV11-2 to TRBJ2-2; a possible D gene is TRBD2 (6 bases). Looked up from germline, CDR1 is SGHAT and CDR2 is FQNNGV. The CDR3 consists of 18 residues. The V and J ends lost 1 base and 4 bases respectively, with 19 bases between them. CDR3 sequence: CASSLVGSLSRGTGELFF. CDR3 DNA sequence: TGTGCCAGCAGCTTAGTCGGGAGTCTGTCAAGAGGCACCGGGGAGCTGTTTTTT.

J is TRBJ2-5 and V is TRBV19, with 11 bases that match TRBD2. CDR3 size: 15 residues. CDR1 and CDR2 (germline): LNHDA, SQIVND (reference sequence). Trimming at V came to 5 bases and at J to 4 bases, leaving 6 bases not matched to a gene. The CDR3, as DNA: TGTGCCAGTAGTCCCCCTGGACTAGCGGGAGAGACCCAGTACTTC. Its protein is CASSPPGLAGETQYF.

The chain combines TRBV27 with TRBJ2-7; 8 bases line up with TRBD1. Germline assignment: CDR1 MNHEY and CDR2 SMNVEV (reference sequence). This CDR3 is 14 amino acids long. The J segment lost 4 bases and the V segment lost 3 bases, leaving 5 bases of the junction unmatched. The CDR3 is CASSFGTGFYEQYF. DNA of the CDR3: TGTGCCAGCAGTTTCGGGACAGGTTTTTACGAGCAGTACTTC.

The rearrangement uses TRBV4-3 and TRBJ2-3; D uncertain. Trimming pared 4 bases from V and 0 bases from J, leaving 14 bases between. Germline CDR1 and CDR2: LGHNA and YSLEER. The CDR3 has 16 amino acids. The CDR3 bases are TGCGCCAGCAGCCCTGACTTTCGCCCTAGCACAGATACGCAGTATTTT. Residues: CASSPDFRPSTDTQYF.

The J gene is TRBJ1-1, the V gene TRBV6-5, with D tentatively TRBD1 (5 bases). Trimming took 7 bases from V and 0 from J, leaving 12 bases between them. CDR3 size: 14 residues. CDR1 and CDR2 (germline): MNHEY, SVGAGI. The CDR3 bases are TGTGCCAGCATGTTCGGGACTGTGAACACTGAAGCTTTCTTT. It is translated as CASMFGTVNTEAFF.

The table lists this clone with a count of one. The rearrangement links TRBV28 to TRBJ2-3, with 8 positions matching TRBD2. The CDR3 contains 15 residues. V lost 2 bases and J lost 6; bases outside the gene matches: 7. CDR1 and CDR2 from the germline V gene are MDHEN and SYDVKM. The CDR3 nucleotides are TGTGCCAGCAGTTTAATGCGGGAGGTTACCGATACGCAGTATTTT. Amino acid sequence: CASSLMREVTDTQYF.

This clone was detected once. The V call is TRBV5-6, the J call TRBJ2-7, with D possibly TRBD1 on 6 matching bases. V lost 4 bases to trimming and J lost 2 bases, with 13 bases between them. CDR3 length: 14 residues. The germline CDR1 and CDR2 sequences are SGHDT and YYEEEE. CDR3 protein: CASSESQGTYEQYF. As DNA, the CDR3 is TGTGCCAGCAGCGAATCCCAGGGGACCTACGAGCAGTACTTC.

The chain combines TRBV2 with TRBJ2-1; D perhaps matches TRBD2 (5 bases). CDR1 is SNHLY, CDR2 FYNNEI, per germline. Trimming cost V 9 bases and J 4 bases, with 7 bases left between them. The length of the CDR3 is 11 residues. CDR3 sequence reads: CASTSYNEQFF. The CDR3 DNA reads TGTGCCAGTACTAGTTACAATGAGCAGTTCTTC.

J is TRBJ2-2 and V is TRBV4-1, with a weak D call TRBD1 (5 bases). The CDR3 has 17 residues. Trimming removed 1 base from V and 1 base from J, with 13 bases in between. CDR1 is MGHRA, CDR2 YSYEKL, per germline. The CDR3 protein is CASSQAWVTENTGELFF. In DNA, the CDR3 is TGCGCCAGCAGCCAAGCCTGGGTGACAGAGAACACCGGGGAGCTGTTTTTT.

Here the CDR3 reads CASSVRGTEAFF. The CDR3 DNA reads TGTGCCAGTAGTGTCAGGGGGACTGAAGCTTTCTTT. The chain uses TRBV19 and TRBJ1-1, with 7 nucleotides matching TRBD1. The ends lost 5 bases at V and 5 bases at J; junction bases unmatched: 2. Per germline, CDR1 LNHDA and CDR2 SQIVND (reference sequence). This CDR3 comprises 12 residues.

V gene TRBV5-1 combines with J gene TRBJ1-1, with 7 bases identical to TRBD1. V trimming: 8 bases; J trimming: 3 bases; junction bases outside the gene matches: 4. CDR3 length equals 12 residues. Germline CDR1 SGHRS, CDR2 YFSETQ. In DNA form, the CDR3 reads TGCGCCAGTGGAACAGGGGACACTGAAGCTTTCTTT. Protein: CASGTGDTEAFF.

This rearrangement joins TRBV27 to TRBJ1-5, with a possible D match to TRBD1 (6 bases). V lost 5 bases, J lost 3 bases, and 8 bases lay in between. The germline V gene encodes CDR1 MNHEY and CDR2 SMNVEV (reference sequence). The CDR3 loop spans 13 amino acids. CDR3 coding DNA: TGTGCCAGCAGTGACAGGCCCAATCAGCCCCAGCATTTT. Encoded protein: CASSDRPNQPQHF.

This clone was seen just once. The rearrangement uses TRBV7-3 and TRBJ2-2; D is uncertain. Germline CDR1 reads SGHTA; CDR2 reads FQGTGA. The CDR3 has 13 amino acids. V was shortened by 2 bases and J by 6 bases, with 7 bases between the two germline ends. The CDR3: CASSLAESGELFF. For the CDR3, the DNA is TGTGCCAGCAGCTTAGCAGAATCCGGGGAGCTGTTTTTT.

A note on this clone: Relative to the germline gene, one junction end is altered; a read error may explain this. The chain couples TRBV19 to TRBJ2-5, with D perhaps TRBD2 (7 bases). The CDR3 is 13 residues long. Germline V gene sequence: CDR1 LNHDA, CDR2 SQIVND (reference sequence). The CDR3 bases are TGTGCCAGTAGTATAACGGGGGGCGGGGTGACCCACTTC. This sequence encodes CASSITGGGVTHF.

The rearrangement joins TRBV7-2 to TRBJ2-5; 9 bases map to TRBD1. The CDR3 length is 14 residues. Looked up from germline, CDR1 is SGHTA and CDR2 is FQGNSA. Germline trimming cut 3 bases from V and 4 bases from J; bases unmatched to any gene: 3. Here the CDR3 reads CASSLTGGRETQYF. In DNA, the CDR3 is TGTGCCAGCAGCTTGACAGGGGGGCGAGAGACCCAGTACTTC. The full variable domain, with the rest looked up from reference TRBV7-2 and TRBJ2-5, is GAGVSQSPSNKVTEKGKDVELRCDPISGHTALYWYRQSLGQGLEFLIYFQGNSAPDKSGLPSDRFSAERTGGSVSTLTIQRTQQEDSAVYLCASSLTGGRETQYFGPGTRLLVL.

The V and J genes are TRBV4-1 and TRBJ1-4, with D unclear. V lost 4 bases to trimming and J lost 2 bases, with 8 bases between them. This CDR3 is built from 14 residues. Germline values: CDR1 MGHRA, CDR2 YSYEKL. The CDR3 loop is CASSPRFTNEKLFF. In nucleotides, the CDR3 is TGCGCCAGCAGCCCGCGGTTTACTAATGAAAAACTGTTTTTT.

The J gene is TRBJ1-2, the V gene TRBV27; 7 positions match TRBD1. The CDR3 extends over 16 amino acids. J was trimmed by 0 bases and V by 1 base; bases with no gene match: 5. From germline, CDR1 is MNHEY and CDR2 SMNVEV (reference sequence). The CDR3 bases are TGTGCCAGCAGTTTATGGGGACAGAACGCTAACTATGGCTACACCTTC. This encodes CASSLWGQNANYGYTF.